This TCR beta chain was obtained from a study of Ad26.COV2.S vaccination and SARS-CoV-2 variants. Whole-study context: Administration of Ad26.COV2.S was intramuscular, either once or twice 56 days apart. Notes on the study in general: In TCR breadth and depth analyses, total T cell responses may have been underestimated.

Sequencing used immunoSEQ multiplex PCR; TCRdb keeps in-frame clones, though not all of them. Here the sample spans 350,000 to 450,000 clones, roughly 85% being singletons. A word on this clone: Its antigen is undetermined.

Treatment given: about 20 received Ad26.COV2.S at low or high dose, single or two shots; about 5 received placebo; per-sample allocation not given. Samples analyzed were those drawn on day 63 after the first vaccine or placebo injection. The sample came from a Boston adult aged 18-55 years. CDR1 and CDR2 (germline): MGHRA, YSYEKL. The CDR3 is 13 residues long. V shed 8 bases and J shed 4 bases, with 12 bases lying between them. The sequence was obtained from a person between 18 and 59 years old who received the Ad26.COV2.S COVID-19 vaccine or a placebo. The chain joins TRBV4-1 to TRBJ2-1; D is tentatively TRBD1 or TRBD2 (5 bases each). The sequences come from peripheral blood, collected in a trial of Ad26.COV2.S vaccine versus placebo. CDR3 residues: CASGARGYNEQFF. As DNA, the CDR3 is TGCGCCAGCGGGGCGAGAGGGTACAATGAGCAGTTCTTC.